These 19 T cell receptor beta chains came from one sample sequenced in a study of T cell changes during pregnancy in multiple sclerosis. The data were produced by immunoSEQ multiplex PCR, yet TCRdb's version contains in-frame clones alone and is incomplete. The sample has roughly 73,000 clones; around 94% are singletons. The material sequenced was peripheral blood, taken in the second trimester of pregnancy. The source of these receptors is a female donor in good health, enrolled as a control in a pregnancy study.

The CDR3 nucleotides read TGTGCCAGCAGCTTACCCTCTAACTATGGCTACACCTTC. It specifies CASSLPSNYGYTF. V and J are TRBV11-2 and TRBJ1-2; D unresolved. Germline-derived CDR1 and CDR2 are SGHAT and FQNNGV. The CDR3 covers 13 residues. Deletions cut 2 bases from V and 0 bases from J, with 4 bases between.

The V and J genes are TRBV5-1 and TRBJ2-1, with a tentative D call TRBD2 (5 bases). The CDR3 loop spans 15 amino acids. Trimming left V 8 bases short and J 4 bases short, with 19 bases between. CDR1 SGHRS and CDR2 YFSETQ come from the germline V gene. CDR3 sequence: CARIERPYQYNEQFF. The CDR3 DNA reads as TGCGCCAGGATCGAGCGGCCCTACCAATACAATGAGCAGTTCTTC.

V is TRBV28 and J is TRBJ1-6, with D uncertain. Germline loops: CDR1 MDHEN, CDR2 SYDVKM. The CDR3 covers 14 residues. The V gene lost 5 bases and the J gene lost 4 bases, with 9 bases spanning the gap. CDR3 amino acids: CASSIGGYNSPLHF. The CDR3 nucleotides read TGTGCCAGCAGTATAGGCGGTTATAATTCACCCCTCCACTTT. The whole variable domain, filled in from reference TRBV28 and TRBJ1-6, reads DVKVTQSSRYLVKRTGEKVFLECVQDMDHENMFWYRQDPGLGLRLIYFSYDVKMKEKGDIPEGYSVSREKKERFSLILESASTNQTSMYLCASSIGGYNSPLHFGNGTRLTVT.

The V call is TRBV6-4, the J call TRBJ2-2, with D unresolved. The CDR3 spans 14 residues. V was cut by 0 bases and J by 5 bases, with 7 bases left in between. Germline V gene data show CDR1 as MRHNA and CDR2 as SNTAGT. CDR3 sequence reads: CASSDSTETGELFF. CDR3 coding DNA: TGTGCCAGCAGTGACTCCACAGAGACCGGGGAGCTGTTTTTT.

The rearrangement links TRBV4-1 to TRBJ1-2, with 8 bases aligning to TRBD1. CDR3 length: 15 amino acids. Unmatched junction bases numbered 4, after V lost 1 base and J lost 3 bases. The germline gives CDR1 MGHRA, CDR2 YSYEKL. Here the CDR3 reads CASSQGPTGDYGYTF. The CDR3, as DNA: TGCGCCAGCAGCCAAGGCCCGACAGGGGACTATGGCTACACCTTC.

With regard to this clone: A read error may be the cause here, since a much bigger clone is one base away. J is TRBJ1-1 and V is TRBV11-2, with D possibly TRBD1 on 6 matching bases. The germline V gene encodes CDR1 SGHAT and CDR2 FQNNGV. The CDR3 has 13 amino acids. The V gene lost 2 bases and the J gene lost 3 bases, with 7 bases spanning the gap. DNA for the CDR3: TGTGCCAGCAGCTTAAAGGGGGACACTGAAGCTTTCTTT. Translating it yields CASSLKGDTEAFF.

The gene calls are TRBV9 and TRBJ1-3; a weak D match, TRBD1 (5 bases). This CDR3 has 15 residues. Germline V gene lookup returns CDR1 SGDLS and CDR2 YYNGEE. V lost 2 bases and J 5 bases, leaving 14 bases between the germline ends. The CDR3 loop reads CASSVRDSLRNTIYF. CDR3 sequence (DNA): TGTGCCAGCAGCGTCAGGGATAGCTTAAGAAACACCATATATTTT.

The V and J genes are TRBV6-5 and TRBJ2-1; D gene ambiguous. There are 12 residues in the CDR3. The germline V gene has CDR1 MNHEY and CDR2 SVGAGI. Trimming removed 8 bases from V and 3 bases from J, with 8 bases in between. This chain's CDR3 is CASAHGYNEQFF. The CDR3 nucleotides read TGTGCCAGCGCGCACGGCTACAATGAGCAGTTCTTC.

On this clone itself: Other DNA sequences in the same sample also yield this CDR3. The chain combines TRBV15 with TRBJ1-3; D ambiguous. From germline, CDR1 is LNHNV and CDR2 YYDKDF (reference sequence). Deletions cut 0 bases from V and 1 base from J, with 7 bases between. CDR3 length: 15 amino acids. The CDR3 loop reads CATSRDRGSGNTIYF. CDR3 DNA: TGTGCCACCAGCAGAGATCGGGGATCTGGAAACACCATATATTTT.

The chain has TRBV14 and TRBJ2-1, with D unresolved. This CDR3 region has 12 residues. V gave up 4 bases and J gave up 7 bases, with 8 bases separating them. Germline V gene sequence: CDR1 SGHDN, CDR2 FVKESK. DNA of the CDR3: TGTGCCAGCAGCCTAGTCACTAATGAGCAGTTCTTC. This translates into CASSLVTNEQFF.

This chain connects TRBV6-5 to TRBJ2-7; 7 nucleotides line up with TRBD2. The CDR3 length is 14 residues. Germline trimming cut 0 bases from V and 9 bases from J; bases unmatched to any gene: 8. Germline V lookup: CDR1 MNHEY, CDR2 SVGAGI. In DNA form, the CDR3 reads TGTGCCAGCAGTTACTCGGGGGGGGGTTTAGGGCAGTACTTC. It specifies CASSYSGGGLGQYF.

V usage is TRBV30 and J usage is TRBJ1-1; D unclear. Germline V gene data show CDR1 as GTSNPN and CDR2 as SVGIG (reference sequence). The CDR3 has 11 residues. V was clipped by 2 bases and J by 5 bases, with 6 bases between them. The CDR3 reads CAWSQSTEAFF. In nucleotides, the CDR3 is TGTGCCTGGAGTCAATCAACTGAAGCTTTCTTT.

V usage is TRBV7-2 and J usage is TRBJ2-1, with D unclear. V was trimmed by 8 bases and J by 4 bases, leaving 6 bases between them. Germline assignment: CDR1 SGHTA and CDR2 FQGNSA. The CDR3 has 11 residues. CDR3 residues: CASFGYNEQFF. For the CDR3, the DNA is TGTGCCAGCTTCGGGTACAATGAGCAGTTCTTC.

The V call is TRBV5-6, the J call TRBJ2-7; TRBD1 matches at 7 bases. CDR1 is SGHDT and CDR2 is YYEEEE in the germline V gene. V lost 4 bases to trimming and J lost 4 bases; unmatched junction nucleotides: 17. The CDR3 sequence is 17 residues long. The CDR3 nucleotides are TGTGCCAGCAGCCCTCCGGGACAGCTTGGATTGGGTTACGAGCAGTACTTC. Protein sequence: CASSPPGQLGLGYEQYF. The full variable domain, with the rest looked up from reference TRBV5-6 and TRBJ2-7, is DAGVTQSPTHLIKTRGQQVTLRCSPKSGHDTVSWYQQALGQGPQFIFQYYEEEERQRGNFPDRFSGHQFPNYSSELNVNALLLGDSALYLCASSPPGQLGLGYEQYFGPGTRLTVT.

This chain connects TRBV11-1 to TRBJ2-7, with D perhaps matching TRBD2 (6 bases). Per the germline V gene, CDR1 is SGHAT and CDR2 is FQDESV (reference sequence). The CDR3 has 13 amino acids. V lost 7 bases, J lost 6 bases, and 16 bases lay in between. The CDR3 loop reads CASTSGVAGEQYF. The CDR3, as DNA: TGTGCCAGCACCTCGGGGGTAGCAGGCGAGCAGTACTTC.

The CDR3 region has the DNA TGCAGCGGCCGGAGGGAAGCGCGCTATGAGCAGTTCTTC. Protein product: CSGRREARYEQFF. The chain uses TRBV29-1 and TRBJ2-1; possible D gene TRBD2, 6 bases. CDR1 and CDR2 from the germline V gene are SQVTM and ANQGSEA. This CDR3 contains 13 residues. V gave up 7 bases and J gave up 8 bases, with 18 bases separating them.

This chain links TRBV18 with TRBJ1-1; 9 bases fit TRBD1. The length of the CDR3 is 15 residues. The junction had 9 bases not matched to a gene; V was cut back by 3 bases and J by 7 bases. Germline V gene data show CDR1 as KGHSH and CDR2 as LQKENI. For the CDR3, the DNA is TGTGCCAGCTCACCTTACGGACAGGGGCAGAATGAAGCTTTCTTT. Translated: CASSPYGQGQNEAFF.

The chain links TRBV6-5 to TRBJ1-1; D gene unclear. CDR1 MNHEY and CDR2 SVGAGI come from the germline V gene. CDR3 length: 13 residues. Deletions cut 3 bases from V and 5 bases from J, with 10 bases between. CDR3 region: CASSYSLGTEAFF. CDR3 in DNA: TGTGCCAGCAGTTATTCGCTAGGTACTGAAGCTTTCTTT.

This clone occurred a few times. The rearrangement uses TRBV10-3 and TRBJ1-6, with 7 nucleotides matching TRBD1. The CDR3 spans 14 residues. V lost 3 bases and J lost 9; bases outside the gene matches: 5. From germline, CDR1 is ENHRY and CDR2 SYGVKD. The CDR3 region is CAISDLGDSSPLHF. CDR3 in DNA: TGTGCCATCAGTGATCTAGGGGACAGTTCACCCCTCCACTTT.